This paragraph covers one TCR beta chain sequence. Its antigen is not known. This specimen belongs to a study of T cells expressing NK-cell markers. Study overall: TCR beta repertoires came from sorted CD3+CD56+NKG2C+, CD3+CD56+NKG2C- and CD3+CD56-NKG2C+ T cells.

General study points: Of the CD8+ T cells in about 6 donors, 1.0-7.0% belonged to dominant NKG2C+ clonotypes. One observes that, in several donors, these clonotypes were also the leading ones within the CD3+CD56-NKG2C+ fraction.

The CDR3 consists of 17 residues. Germline values: CDR1 SGHRS, CDR2 YFSETQ. Researchers built TCR beta cDNA using 5'RACE template switching with UMIs. TCRdb re-called the 5' RACE reads, yielding one record per CDR3 amino acid sequence without DNA. In all, the sample yields 200,000 to 300,000 distinct CDR3 sequences. The chain is built from TRBV5-1 and TRBJ1-4; as DNA is missing, the TRBD1 call by TCRdb cannot be tested. The receptor's source is a man younger than 30 in good health. Sequencing used blood T cells: a sorted CD56 or NKG2C T cell subset, CD4+ or CD8+ T cells, or bulk PBMC T cells (not recorded which). The CDR3 spells CASSPGLGGETNEKLFF. The entire variable domain, with the rest obtained from reference TRBV5-1 and TRBJ1-4, is as follows: KAGVTQTPRYLIKTRGQQVTLSCSPISGHRSVSWYQQTPGQGLQFLFEYFSETQRNKGNFPGRFSGRQFSNSRSEMNVSTLELGDSALYLCASSPGLGGETNEKLFFGSGTQLSVL.